This TCR beta chain was profiled in a study of OX40 agonist ivuxolimab in advanced cancers. Study in general: Subjects had a mean age of about 61 years, with a range of about 23 to 90; around 80% were male.

Exclusion of a patient followed from autoimmune disease history or systemic immunosuppression. To note about this clone: Its antigen is as yet unknown.

Using immunoSEQ multiplex PCR, the repertoire was profiled, and TCRdb retains in-frame clones only, with some absent. The table has 65,000 to 90,000 clones, 91% seen once. Study-wide results and caveats: Clonal expansion from baseline to week 6 occurred in both CD4+ and CD8+ T cells.

Germline V CDR1 and CDR2: LNHDA, SQIVND (reference sequence). The CDR3 sequence is 15 residues long. Trimming shortened V by 4 bases and J by 1 base, and 8 bases separated the two germline ends. This chain links TRBV19 with TRBJ2-6, with D unresolved. The specimen was CD4+ or CD8+ T cells sorted from blood, collected in a trial of the OX40 agonist ivuxolimab. This TCR came from an adult with an advanced solid tumor such as melanoma, head and neck, liver or kidney cancer. The CDR3 DNA reads TGTGCCAGTAGTAAGGTCCCATCTGGGGCCAACGTCCTGACTTTC. Translated, it gives CASSKVPSGANVLTF.